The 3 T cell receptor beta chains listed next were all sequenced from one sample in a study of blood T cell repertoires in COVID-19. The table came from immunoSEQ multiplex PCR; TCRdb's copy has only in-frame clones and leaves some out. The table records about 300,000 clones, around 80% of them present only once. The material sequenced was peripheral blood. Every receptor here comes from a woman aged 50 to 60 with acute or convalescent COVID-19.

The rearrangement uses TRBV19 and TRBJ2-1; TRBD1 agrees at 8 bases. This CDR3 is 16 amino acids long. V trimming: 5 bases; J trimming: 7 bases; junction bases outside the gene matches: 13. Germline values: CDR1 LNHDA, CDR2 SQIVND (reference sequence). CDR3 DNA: TGTGCCAGTAGTTCCAGGAGGACAGGGTCTGGTAATGAGCAGTTCTTC. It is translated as CASSSRRTGSGNEQFF. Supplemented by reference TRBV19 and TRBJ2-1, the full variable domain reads DGGITQSPKYLFRKEGQNVTLSCEQNLNHDAMYWYRQDPGQGLRLIYYSQIVNDFQKGDIAEGYSVSREKKESFPLTVTSAQKNPTAFYLCASSSRRTGSGNEQFFGPGTRLTVL.

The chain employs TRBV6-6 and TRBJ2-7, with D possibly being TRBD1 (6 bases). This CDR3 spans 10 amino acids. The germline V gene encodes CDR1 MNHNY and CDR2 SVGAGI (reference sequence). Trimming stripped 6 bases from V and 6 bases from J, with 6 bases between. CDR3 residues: CASRGAEQYF. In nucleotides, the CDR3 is TGTGCCAGCAGGGGGGCCGAGCAGTACTTC.

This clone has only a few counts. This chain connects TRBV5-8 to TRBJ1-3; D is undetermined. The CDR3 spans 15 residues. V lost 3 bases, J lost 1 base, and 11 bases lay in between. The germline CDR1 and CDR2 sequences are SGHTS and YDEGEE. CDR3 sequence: CASSSRVASGNTIYF. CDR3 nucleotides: TGTGCCAGCAGCTCCCGGGTCGCTTCTGGAAACACCATATATTTT.